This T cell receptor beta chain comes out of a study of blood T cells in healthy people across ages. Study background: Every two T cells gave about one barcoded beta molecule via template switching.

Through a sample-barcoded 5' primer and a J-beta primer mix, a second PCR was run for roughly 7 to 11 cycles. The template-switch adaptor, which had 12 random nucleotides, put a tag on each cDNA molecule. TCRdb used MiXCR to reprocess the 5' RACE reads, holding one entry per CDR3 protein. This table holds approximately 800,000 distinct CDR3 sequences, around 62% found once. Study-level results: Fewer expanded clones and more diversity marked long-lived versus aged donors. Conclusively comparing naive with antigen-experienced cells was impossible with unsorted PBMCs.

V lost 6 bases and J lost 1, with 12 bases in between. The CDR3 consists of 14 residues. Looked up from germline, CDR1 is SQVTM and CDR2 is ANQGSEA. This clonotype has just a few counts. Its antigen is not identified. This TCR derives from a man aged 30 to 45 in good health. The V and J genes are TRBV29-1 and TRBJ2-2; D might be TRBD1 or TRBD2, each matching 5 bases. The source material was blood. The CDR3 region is CSVPSGGNTGELFF. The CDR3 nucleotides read TGCAGCGTCCCCAGTGGGGGGAACACCGGGGAGCTGTTTTTT.